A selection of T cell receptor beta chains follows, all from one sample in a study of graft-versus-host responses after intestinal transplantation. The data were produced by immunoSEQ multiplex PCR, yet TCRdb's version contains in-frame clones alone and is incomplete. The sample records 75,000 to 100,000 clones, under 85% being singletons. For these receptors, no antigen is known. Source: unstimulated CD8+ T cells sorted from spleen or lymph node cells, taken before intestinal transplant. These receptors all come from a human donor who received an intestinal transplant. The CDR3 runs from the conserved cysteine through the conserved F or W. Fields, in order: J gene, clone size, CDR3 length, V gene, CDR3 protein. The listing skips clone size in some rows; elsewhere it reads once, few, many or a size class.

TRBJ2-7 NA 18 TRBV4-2 CASSQVAGYGQVEYEQYF
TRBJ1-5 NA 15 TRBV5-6 CASSLDRGPIQPQHF
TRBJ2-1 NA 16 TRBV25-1 CASSETASEREHEQFF
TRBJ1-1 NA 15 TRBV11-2 CASSFTGEWNTEAFF
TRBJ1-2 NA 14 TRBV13 CASSPSRQGKGYTF
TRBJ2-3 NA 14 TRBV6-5 CASSPGGSTDTQYF
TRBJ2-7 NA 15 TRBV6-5 CASSYEGAPPYEQYF
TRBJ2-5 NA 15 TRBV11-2 CASSPPGRNQETQYF
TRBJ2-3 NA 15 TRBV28 CATLPTGPLSDTQYF
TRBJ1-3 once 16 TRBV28 CASSGYDRDPGNTIYF
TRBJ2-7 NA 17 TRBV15 CATSIDREGLGAYEQYF
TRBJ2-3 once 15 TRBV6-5 CASSYLYPSTDTQYF
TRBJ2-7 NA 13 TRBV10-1 CASSEGSGYEQYF
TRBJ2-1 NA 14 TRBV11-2 CASSLAGLDNEQFF
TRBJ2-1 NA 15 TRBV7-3 CASAATSGRWNEQFF
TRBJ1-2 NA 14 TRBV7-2 CATEDVTDYYGYTF
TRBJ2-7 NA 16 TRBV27 CASSLSGLAGTYEQYF
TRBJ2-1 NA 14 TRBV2 CASIPQSSYNEQFF
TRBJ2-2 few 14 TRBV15 CATGGTPNTGELFF
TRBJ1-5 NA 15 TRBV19 CASTPGQGGNQPQHF
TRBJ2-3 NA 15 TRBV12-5 CASGLVSRGANTQYF
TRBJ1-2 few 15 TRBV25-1 CASSGARGGAYGYTF
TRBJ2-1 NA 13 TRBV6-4 CASSDSDRNEQFF
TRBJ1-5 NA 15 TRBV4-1 CASSQGGNSNQPQHF
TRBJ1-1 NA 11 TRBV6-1 CASRIGLSAFF
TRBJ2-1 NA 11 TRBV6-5 CASGRLNEQFF
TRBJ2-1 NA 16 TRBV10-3 CAISARDGPTDDEQFF
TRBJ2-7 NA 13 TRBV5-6 CASSLVRGYEQYF
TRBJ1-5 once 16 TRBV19 CASSIPDGTDNQPQHF
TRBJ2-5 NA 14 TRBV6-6 CASTATGVGETQYF
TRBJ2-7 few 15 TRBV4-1 CASSQGGGLSYEQYF
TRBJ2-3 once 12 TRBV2 CARRLTTDTQYF
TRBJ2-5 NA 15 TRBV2 CASLGKRDSPETQYF